The 15 T cell receptor beta chains given below trace back to one sample, sequenced in a study of T-cell memory formation after mild COVID-19. TCRdb called the 5' RACE reads again in MiXCR, with one record for every CDR3 protein. The sample includes 200,000 to 250,000 distinct CDR3 sequences, roughly 10% of them seen just once. Input material: PBMCs or a T cell subset sorted from them (not recorded which). These receptors all stem from a man between 18 and 35 years old who had mild COVID-19 (a few samples of this study predate the infection). Cell type and time point are not known.

The V gene is TRBV7-3, the J gene TRBJ2-7; TRBD2 matches 7 bases. Germline CDR1 reads SGHTA; CDR2 reads FQGTGA. J lost 5 bases, V lost 4 bases, and 11 bases had no gene match. The CDR3 loop spans 15 amino acids. The CDR3, as DNA: TGTGCCAGCAGCTCTAAGGGTACTAGCGATCACGAGCAGTACTTC. It is translated as CASSSKGTSDHEQYF.

The table lists this clonotype with a count of one. V usage is TRBV7-9 and J usage is TRBJ2-3, with D perhaps matching TRBD1 or TRBD2 (5 bases each). This CDR3 spans 13 amino acids. The germline gives CDR1 SEHNR, CDR2 FQNEAQ (reference sequence). V was clipped by 7 bases and J by 5 bases, with 13 bases between them. As DNA, the CDR3 is TGTGCCAGCACCCCAGTGAGGGGAGATACGCAGTATTTT. Translating gives CASTPVRGDTQYF.

This clonotype was observed a few times. The V and J genes are TRBV28 and TRBJ2-2; D perhaps matches TRBD2 (6 bases). Germline V CDR1 and CDR2: MDHEN, SYDVKM. The CDR3 contains 15 residues. V lost 5 bases and J 5 bases, leaving 15 bases between the germline ends. The CDR3 DNA sequence: TGTGCCAGCAGTCCCCCCGGGGAGGTGACCGGGGAGCTGTTTTTT. Protein product: CASSPPGEVTGELFF.

The V and J genes are TRBV6-2 or TRBV6-3 and TRBJ1-5; D gene ambiguous. V dropped 7 bases and J dropped 2 bases, with 12 bases sitting between them. The germline CDR1 and CDR2 sequences are MNHEY and SVGEGT. The CDR3 sequence is 14 residues long. The DNA of the CDR3 is TGTGCCAGCAACCGGCGTCAGGGCAATCAGCCCCAGCATTTT. Its translation is CASNRRQGNQPQHF.

This chain joins TRBV7-2 and TRBJ1-5; no clear D gene. V lost 1 base to trimming and J lost 2 bases, with 6 bases between them. The CDR3 sequence is 14 residues long. Germline CDR1 and CDR2: SGHTA and FQGNSA. CDR3 nucleotides: TGTGCCAGCAGCTTAGTACTGCGCAATCAGCCCCAGCATTTT. It translates to CASSLVLRNQPQHF.

This rearrangement joins TRBV7-2 to TRBJ1-5, with TRBD1 identical over 11 bases. After removal of 1 base from V and 2 bases from J, the junction contained 7 bases not matched to a gene. CDR3 length equals 18 residues. Per germline, CDR1 SGHTA and CDR2 FQGNSA. The DNA of the CDR3 is TGTGCCAGCAGCTTAGGGACAGGGGGCAGGTGGGGCAATCAGCCCCAGCATTTT. This translates into CASSLGTGGRWGNQPQHF. Full variable domain (outside the CDR3, taken from reference TRBV7-2 and TRBJ1-5): GAGVSQSPSNKVTEKGKDVELRCDPISGHTALYWYRQSLGQGLEFLIYFQGNSAPDKSGLPSDRFSAERTGGSVSTLTIQRTQQEDSAVYLCASSLGTGGRWGNQPQHFGDGTRLSIL.

At least ten counts were recorded for this clonotype. The V gene is TRBV11-3, the J gene TRBJ2-3; possible D gene TRBD1, 6 bases. The CDR3 contains 13 residues. Trimming cost V 3 bases and J 6 bases, with 10 bases left between them. CDR1 and CDR2 (germline): SGHNT, YENEEA. CDR3 amino acids: CASSFDTGDTQYF. For the CDR3, the DNA is TGTGCCAGCAGCTTCGACACAGGGGATACGCAGTATTTT.

This clonotype was seen a handful of times. The chain is built from TRBV20-1 and TRBJ1-3; a weak D match, TRBD1 (5 bases). V was pared by 6 bases and J by 0 bases, with 12 bases between. This CDR3 is 14 amino acids long. Looked up from germline, CDR1 is DFQATT and CDR2 is SNEGSKA (reference sequence). In DNA, the CDR3 is TGCAGTGCCAGGGAGTATAGCTCTGGAAACACCATATATTTT. This sequence encodes CSAREYSSGNTIYF.

This chain connects TRBV7-9 to TRBJ2-2; 7 nucleotides agree with TRBD1. The CDR3 spans 15 residues. Germline trimming cut 5 bases from V and 5 bases from J; bases unmatched to any gene: 8. The germline gives CDR1 SEHNR, CDR2 FQNEAQ (reference sequence). As DNA, the CDR3 is TGTGCCAGCAGCCGACAGGGATCTTGGACCGGGGAGCTGTTTTTT. Translating it yields CASSRQGSWTGELFF.

This chain uses TRBV5-1 with TRBJ2-6; D is undetermined. Trimming removed 7 bases at V and 2 bases at J, with 7 bases between. The CDR3 has 13 residues. From germline, CDR1 is SGHRS and CDR2 YFSETQ. CDR3 protein: CASGQPGANVLTF. CDR3 sequence (DNA): TGCGCCAGCGGGCAGCCTGGGGCCAACGTCCTGACTTTC.

The chain links TRBV7-3 to TRBJ1-1; D remains ambiguous. The CDR3 is made up of 13 amino acids. In germline, CDR1 is SGHTA, CDR2 FQGTGA. V shed 5 bases and J shed 0 bases, with 7 bases lying between them. The CDR3 nucleotides are TGTGCCAGCAGCAACCAGATGAACACTGAAGCTTTCTTT. Translation: CASSNQMNTEAFF. Using reference TRBV7-3 and TRBJ1-1 for the parts outside the CDR3, the full variable domain is GAGVSQTPSNKVTEKGKYVELRCDPISGHTALYWYRQSLGQGPEFLIYFQGTGAADDSGLPNDRFFAVRPEGSVSTLKIQRTERGDSAVYLCASSNQMNTEAFFGQGTRLTVV.

V usage is TRBV5-6 and J usage is TRBJ2-2, with D perhaps matching TRBD1 (6 bases). The CDR3 runs to 14 residues. The V gene's germline CDR1 is SGHDT and CDR2 YYEEEE. Trimming took off 7 bases at V and 6 bases at J, with 16 bases between the two ends. In nucleotides, the CDR3 is TGTGCCAGCGCAGGGGCTAGCTCCCCCGGGGAGCTGTTTTTT. It is translated as CASAGASSPGELFF.

The gene calls are TRBV24-1 and TRBJ1-1, with D uncertain. Between the trimmed V and J ends, which lost 1 base and 10 bases, there was a span of 9 bases. Germline CDR1 and CDR2: KGHDR and SFDVKD. This CDR3 is built from 12 residues. CDR3 in amino acids: CATSDFGRRAFF. CDR3 nucleotide sequence: TGTGCCACCAGTGATTTCGGACGGAGAGCTTTCTTT.

This chain uses TRBV7-9 with TRBJ2-1; D gene unclear. Germline values: CDR1 SEHNR, CDR2 FQNEAQ (reference sequence). The CDR3 spans 14 residues. Deletions cut 6 bases from V and 10 bases from J, with 19 bases between. The CDR3 loop is CASSSTIGLGEQFF. CDR3 bases: TGTGCCAGCAGTTCTACGATCGGTCTAGGCGAGCAGTTCTTC.

The chain recombines TRBV2 with TRBJ1-2; 11 bases are shared with TRBD1. CDR3 size: 13 residues. CDR1 SNHLY and CDR2 FYNNEI come from the germline V gene. V shed 3 bases, J shed 10 bases, and the junction held 4 bases outside the gene matches. CDR3 sequence: CASSEGQGGPYTF. The DNA of the CDR3 is TGTGCCAGCAGTGAGGGACAGGGGGGTCCCTACACCTTC.